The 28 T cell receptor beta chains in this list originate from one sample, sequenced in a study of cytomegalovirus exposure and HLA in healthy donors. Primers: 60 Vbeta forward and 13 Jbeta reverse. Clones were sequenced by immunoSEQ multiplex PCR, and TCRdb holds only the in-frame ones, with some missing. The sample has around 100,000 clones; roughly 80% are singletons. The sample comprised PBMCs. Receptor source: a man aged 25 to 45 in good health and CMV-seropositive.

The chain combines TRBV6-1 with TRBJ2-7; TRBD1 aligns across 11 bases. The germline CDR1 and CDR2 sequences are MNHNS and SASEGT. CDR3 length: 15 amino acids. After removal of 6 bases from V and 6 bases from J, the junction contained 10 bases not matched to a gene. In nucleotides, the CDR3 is TGTGCCAGCAGCTGGACAGGGGGCAACCCCCGCGAGCAGTACTTC. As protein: CASSWTGGNPREQYF.

This CDR3 is CASSDRQRKLFF. The CDR3 bases are TGTGCCAGCAGTGACAGACAGAGAAAACTGTTTTTT. The chain joins TRBV6-1 to TRBJ1-4; D is possibly TRBD1 (5 bases). The V gene lost 3 bases and the J gene lost 10 bases, with 9 bases spanning the gap. The CDR3 extends over 12 amino acids. Germline V CDR1 and CDR2: MNHNS, SASEGT.

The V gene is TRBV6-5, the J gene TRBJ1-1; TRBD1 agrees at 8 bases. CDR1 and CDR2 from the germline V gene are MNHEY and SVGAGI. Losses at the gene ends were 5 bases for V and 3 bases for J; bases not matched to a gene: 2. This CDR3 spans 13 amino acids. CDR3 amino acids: CASSEDRDTEAFF. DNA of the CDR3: TGTGCCAGCAGTGAGGACAGGGACACTGAAGCTTTCTTT.

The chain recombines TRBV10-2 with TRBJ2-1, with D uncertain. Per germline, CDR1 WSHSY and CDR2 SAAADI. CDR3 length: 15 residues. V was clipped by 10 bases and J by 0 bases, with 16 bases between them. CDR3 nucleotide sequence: TGCGCCACAAGCTTGTTTATTAGCTCCTACAATGAGCAGTTCTTC. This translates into CATSLFISSYNEQFF.

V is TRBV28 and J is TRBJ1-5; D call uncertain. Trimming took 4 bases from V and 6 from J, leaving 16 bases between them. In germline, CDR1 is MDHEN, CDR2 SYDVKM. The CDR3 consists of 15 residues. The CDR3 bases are TGTGCCAGCAGTTGGGGTGAGGGTGGGTTTCAGCCCCAGCATTTT. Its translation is CASSWGEGGFQPQHF.

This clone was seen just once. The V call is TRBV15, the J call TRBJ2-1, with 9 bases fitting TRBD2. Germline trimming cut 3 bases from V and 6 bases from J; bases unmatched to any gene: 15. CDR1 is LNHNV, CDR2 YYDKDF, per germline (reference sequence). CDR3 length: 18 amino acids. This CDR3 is CATSSKRGLAGGVNEQFF. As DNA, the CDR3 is TGTGCCACCAGCAGCAAGAGGGGGCTGGCGGGAGGGGTCAATGAGCAGTTCTTC.

The chain's CDR3 is CASSTYRGRTEAFF. The CDR3 DNA reads as TGTGCCAGCAGCACCTACAGGGGAAGGACTGAAGCTTTCTTT. This sequence joins TRBV7-9 and TRBJ1-1; 7 bases align to TRBD1. This CDR3 spans 14 amino acids. With 5 bases clipped from V and 5 bases from J, the junction kept 8 bases outside the gene matches. The germline V gene encodes CDR1 SEHNR and CDR2 FQNEAQ (reference sequence).

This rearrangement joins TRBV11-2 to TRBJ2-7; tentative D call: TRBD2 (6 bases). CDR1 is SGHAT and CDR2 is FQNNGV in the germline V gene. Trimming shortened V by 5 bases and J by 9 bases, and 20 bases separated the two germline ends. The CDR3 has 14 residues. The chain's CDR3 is CASSPSSDSLRQYF. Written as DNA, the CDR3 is TGTGCCAGCAGCCCCTCTAGCGACTCCCTTAGGCAGTACTTC.

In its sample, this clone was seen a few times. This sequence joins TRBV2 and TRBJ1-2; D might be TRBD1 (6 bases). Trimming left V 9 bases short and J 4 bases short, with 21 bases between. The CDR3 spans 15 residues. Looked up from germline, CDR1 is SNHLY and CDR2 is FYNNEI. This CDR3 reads CASVTQGILSYGYTF. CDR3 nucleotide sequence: TGTGCCAGTGTAACTCAGGGGATATTGAGCTATGGCTACACCTTC.

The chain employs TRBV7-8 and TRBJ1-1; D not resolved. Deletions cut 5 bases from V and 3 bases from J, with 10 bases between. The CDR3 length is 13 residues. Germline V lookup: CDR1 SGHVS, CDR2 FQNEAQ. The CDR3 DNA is TGTGCCAGCAGCCTAGGACTTCACACTGAAGCTTTCTTT. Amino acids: CASSLGLHTEAFF.

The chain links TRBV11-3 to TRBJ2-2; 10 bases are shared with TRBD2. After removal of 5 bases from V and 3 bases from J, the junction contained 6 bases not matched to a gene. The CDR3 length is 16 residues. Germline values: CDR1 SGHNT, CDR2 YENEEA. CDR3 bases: TGTGCCAGCAGCAAACTAGCGGGGAGTCACACCGGGGAGCTGTTTTTT. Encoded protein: CASSKLAGSHTGELFF. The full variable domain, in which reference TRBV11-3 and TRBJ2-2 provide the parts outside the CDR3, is EAGVVQSPRYKIIEKKQPVAFWCNPISGHNTLYWYLQNLGQGPELLIRYENEEAVDDSQLPKDRFSAERLKGVDSTLKIQPAELGDSAVYLCASSKLAGSHTGELFFGEGSRLTVL.

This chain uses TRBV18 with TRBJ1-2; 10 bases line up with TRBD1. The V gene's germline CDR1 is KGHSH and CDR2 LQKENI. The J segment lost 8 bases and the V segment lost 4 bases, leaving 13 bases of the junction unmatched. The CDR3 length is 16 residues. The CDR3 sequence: CASSLSSSGTGEGYTF. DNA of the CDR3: TGTGCCAGCTCACTCTCGTCTTCCGGGACAGGGGAGGGCTACACCTTC.

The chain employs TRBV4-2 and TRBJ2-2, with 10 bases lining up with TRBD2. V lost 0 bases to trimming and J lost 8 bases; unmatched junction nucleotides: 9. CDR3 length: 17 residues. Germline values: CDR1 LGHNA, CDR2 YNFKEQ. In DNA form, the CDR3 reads TGTGCCAGCAGCCAAGATCATAAGCGGGGGGGTGCTGGGGAGCTGTTTTTT. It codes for CASSQDHKRGGAGELFF.

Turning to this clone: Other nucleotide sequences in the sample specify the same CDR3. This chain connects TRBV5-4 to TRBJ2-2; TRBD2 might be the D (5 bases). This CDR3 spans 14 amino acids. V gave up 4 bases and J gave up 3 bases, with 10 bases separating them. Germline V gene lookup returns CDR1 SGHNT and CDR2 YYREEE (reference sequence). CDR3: CASSPPGDTGELFF. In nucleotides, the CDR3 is TGTGCCAGCAGCCCCCCCGGGGACACCGGGGAGCTGTTTTTT.

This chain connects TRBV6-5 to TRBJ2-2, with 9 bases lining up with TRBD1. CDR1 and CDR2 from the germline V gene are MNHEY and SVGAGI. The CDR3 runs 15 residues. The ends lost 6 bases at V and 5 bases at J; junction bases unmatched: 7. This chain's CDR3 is CASREEQGATGELFF. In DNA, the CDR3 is TGTGCCAGCAGAGAGGAACAGGGGGCAACCGGGGAGCTGTTTTTT.

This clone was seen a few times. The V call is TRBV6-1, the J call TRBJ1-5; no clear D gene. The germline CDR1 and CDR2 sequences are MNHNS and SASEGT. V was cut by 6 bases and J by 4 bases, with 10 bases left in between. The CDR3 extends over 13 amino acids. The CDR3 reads CASRGLNNQPQHF. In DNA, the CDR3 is TGTGCCAGCAGAGGACTCAATAATCAGCCCCAGCATTTT.

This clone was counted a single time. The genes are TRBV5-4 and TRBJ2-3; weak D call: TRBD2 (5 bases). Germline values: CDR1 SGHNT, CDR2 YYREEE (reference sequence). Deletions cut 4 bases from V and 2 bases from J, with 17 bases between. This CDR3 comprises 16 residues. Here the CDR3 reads CASSPTPRETTDTQYF. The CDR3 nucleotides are TGTGCCAGCAGCCCCACCCCCCGGGAAACCACAGATACGCAGTATTTT.

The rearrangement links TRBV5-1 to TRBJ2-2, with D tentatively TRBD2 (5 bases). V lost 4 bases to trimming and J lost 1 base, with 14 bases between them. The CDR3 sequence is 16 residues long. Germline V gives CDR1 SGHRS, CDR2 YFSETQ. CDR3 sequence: CASSRLGLMNTGELFF. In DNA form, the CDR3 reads TGCGCCAGCAGCCGACTCGGACTTATGAACACCGGGGAGCTGTTTTTT.

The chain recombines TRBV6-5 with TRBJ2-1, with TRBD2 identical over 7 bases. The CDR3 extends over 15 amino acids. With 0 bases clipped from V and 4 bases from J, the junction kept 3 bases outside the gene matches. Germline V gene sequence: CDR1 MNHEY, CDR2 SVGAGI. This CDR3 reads CASSYSGRGYNEQFF. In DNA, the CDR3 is TGTGCCAGCAGTTACTCGGGGCGGGGGTACAATGAGCAGTTCTTC.

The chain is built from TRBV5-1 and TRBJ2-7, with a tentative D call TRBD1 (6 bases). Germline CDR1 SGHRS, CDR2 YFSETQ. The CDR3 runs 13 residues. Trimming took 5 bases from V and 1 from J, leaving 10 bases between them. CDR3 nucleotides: TGCGCCAGCAGTGGGGGCCCGTCCTACGAGCAGTACGTC. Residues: CASSGGPSYEQYV.

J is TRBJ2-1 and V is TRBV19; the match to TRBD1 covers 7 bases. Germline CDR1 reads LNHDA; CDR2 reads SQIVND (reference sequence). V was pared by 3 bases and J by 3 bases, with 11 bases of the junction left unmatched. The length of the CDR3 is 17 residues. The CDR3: CASSMTLGQGVYNEQFF. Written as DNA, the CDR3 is TGTGCCAGTAGTATGACCCTGGGGCAGGGGGTCTACAATGAGCAGTTCTTC.

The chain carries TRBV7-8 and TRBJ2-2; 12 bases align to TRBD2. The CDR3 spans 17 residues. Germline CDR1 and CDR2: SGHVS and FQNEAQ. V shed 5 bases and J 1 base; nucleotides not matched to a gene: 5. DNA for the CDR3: TGTGCCAGCAGCCGACTAGCGGGAGATGAGAACACCGGGGAGCTGTTTTTT. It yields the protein CASSRLAGDENTGELFF.

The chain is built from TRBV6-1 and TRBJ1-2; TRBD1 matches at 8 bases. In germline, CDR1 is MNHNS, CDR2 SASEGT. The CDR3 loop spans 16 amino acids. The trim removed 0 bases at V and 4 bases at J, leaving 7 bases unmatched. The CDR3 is CASSEAFGQGGYGYTF. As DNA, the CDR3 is TGTGCCAGCAGTGAAGCGTTTGGACAGGGCGGCTATGGCTACACCTTC.

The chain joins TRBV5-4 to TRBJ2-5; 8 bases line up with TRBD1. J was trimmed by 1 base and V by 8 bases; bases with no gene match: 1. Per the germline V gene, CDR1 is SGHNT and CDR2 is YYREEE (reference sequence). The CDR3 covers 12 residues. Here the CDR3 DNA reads TGTGCCAGGGACAGGGTCCAAGAGACCCAGTACTTC. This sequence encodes CARDRVQETQYF.

In DNA, the CDR3 is TGTGCCAGCAGCGATATTATGTGGCAGGGCAACCGGCTCGAAGAGACCCAGTACTTC. It specifies CASSDIMWQGNRLEETQYF. The chain recombines TRBV11-3 with TRBJ2-5, with a tentative D call TRBD1 (5 bases). This CDR3 contains 19 residues. Germline V gene sequence: CDR1 SGHNT, CDR2 YENEEA. With 5 bases removed from V and 3 bases from J, the gap between germline ends came to 28 bases.

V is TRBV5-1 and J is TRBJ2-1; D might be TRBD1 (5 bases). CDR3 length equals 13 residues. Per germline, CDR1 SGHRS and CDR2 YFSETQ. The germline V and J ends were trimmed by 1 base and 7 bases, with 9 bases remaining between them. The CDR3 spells CASSLIRDNEQFF. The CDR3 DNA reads TGCGCCAGCAGCTTGATCAGGGATAATGAGCAGTTCTTC. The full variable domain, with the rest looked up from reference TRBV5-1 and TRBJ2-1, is KAGVTQTPRYLIKTRGQQVTLSCSPISGHRSVSWYQQTPGQGLQFLFEYFSETQRNKGNFPGRFSGRQFSNSRSEMNVSTLELGDSALYLCASSLIRDNEQFFGPGTRLTVL.

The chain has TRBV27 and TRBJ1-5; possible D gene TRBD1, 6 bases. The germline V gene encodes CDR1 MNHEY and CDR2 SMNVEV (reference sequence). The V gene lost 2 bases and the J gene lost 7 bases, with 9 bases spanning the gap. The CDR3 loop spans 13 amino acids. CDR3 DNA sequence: TGTGCCAGCAGTTTACAGGGGCGACAGCCCCAGCATTTT. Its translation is CASSLQGRQPQHF.

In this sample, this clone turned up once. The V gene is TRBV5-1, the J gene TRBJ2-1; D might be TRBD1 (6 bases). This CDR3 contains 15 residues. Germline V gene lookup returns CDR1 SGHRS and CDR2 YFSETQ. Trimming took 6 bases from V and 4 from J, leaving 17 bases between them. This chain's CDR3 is CASNPEDRLYNEQFF. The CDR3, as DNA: TGCGCCAGCAACCCCGAGGACAGACTGTACAATGAGCAGTTCTTC.